This record concerns one T cell receptor beta chain sequence. This entry is derived from a study of OX40 agonist ivuxolimab in advanced cancers. Study-level background: Ivuxolimab is an agonistic anti-OX40 (CD134) antibody, and patients were treated with it. Ivuxolimab, which patients received intravenously every 2 weeks, was dosed at 0.01 to 10 mg/kg.

Autoimmune disease history or systemic immunosuppression was exclusionary. Samples of blood were obtained at baseline, on cycle 4 day 1, and on cycle 7 day 1. Trimming shortened V by 10 bases and J by 4 bases, and 22 bases separated the two germline ends. Germline CDR1 and CDR2: WNHNN and SYGVQD (reference sequence). The length of the CDR3 is 15 residues. Sequencing was performed with immunoSEQ multiplex PCR; in TCRdb, only in-frame clones are kept and a portion is missing. The sample yields 150,000 to 170,000 clones, 94% seen once. This material consisted of CD4+ or CD8+ T cells sorted from blood, taken in a trial of the OX40 agonist ivuxolimab. This clonotype was sampled from an adult with an advanced solid tumor such as melanoma, head and neck, liver or kidney cancer. This chain links TRBV10-1 with TRBJ1-2; D not resolved. The chain's CDR3 is CANAHWSTPFYGYTF. CDR3 sequence (DNA): TGCGCCAACGCCCATTGGTCCACCCCATTCTATGGCTACACCTTC.